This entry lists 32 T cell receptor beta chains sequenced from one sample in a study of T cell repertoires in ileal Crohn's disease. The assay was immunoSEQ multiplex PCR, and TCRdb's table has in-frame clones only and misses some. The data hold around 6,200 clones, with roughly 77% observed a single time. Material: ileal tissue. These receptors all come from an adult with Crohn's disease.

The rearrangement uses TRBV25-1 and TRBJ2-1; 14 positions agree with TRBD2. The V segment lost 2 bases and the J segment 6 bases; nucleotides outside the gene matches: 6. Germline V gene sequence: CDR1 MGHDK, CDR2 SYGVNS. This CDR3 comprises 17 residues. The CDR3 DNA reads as TGTGCCAGCAGTGAACTCCAGACTAGCGGGAGGGCCAATGAGCAGTTCTTC. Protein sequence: CASSELQTSGRANEQFF.

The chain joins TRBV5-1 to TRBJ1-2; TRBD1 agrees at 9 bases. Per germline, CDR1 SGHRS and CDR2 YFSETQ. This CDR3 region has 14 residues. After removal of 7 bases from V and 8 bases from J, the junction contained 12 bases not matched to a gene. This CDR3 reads CASQYTGGTSGYTF. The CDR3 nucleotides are TGCGCCAGCCAATACACAGGGGGCACATCAGGCTACACCTTC.

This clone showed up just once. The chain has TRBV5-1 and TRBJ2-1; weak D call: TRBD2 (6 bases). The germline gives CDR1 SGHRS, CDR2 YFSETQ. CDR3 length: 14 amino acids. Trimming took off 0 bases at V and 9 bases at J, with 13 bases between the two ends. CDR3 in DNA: TGCGCCAGCAGCTTGGCCGAGACTAGGGGTGAGCAGTTCTTC. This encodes CASSLAETRGEQFF.

The CDR3: CASKGQEDTGELFF. In nucleotides, the CDR3 is TGTGCCAGTAAAGGACAGGAGGACACCGGGGAGCTGTTTTTT. J is TRBJ2-2 and V is TRBV19, with 7 nucleotides matching TRBD1. CDR1 and CDR2 (germline): LNHDA, SQIVND (reference sequence). The CDR3 is 14 amino acids. With 7 bases clipped from V and 3 bases from J, the junction kept 5 bases outside the gene matches.

The DNA for the CDR3 is TGTGCCAGCAGCAAAGAATCCGTAAACTCTGGAAACACCATATATTTT. This gives the protein CASSKESVNSGNTIYF. The chain has TRBV21-1 and TRBJ1-3. TRBV21-1 is given as a pseudogene. There are 16 residues in the CDR3.

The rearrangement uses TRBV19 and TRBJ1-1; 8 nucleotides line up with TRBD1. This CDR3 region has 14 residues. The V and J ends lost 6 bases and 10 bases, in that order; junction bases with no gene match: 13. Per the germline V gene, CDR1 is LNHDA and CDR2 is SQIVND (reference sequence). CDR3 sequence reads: CASSDRLDRVGAFF. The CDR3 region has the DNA TGTGCCAGTAGCGACCGACTGGACAGGGTTGGAGCTTTCTTT.

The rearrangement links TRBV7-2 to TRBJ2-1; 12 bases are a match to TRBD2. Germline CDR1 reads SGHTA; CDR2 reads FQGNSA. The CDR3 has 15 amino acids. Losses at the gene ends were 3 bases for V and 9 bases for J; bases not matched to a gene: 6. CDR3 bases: TGTGCCAGCAGCTTGGCGGGACTAGCGGGTGTTGAGCAGTTCTTC. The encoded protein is CASSLAGLAGVEQFF.

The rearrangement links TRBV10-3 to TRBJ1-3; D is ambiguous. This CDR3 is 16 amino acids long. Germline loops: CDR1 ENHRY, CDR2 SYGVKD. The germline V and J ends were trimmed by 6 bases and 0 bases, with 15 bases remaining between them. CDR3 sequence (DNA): TGTGCCATCAGCAACTTCAGGTCAGGCTCTGGAAACACCATATATTTT. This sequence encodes CAISNFRSGSGNTIYF.

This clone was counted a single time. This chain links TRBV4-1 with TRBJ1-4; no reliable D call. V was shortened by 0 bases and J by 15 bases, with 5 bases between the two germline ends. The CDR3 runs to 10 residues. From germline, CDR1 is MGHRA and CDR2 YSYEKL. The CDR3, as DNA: TGCGCCAGCAGCCAAGAGCCGGTGTTTTTT. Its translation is CASSQEPVFF.

The CDR3 sequence is CASSLESGVRGSGYTF. CDR3 nucleotides: TGTGCCAGCAGCTTGGAATCGGGGGTTCGGGGCTCCGGCTACACCTTC. The chain couples TRBV5-4 to TRBJ1-2, with D possibly being TRBD1 (5 bases). The germline gives CDR1 SGHNT, CDR2 YYREEE (reference sequence). CDR3 length: 16 amino acids. V lost 0 bases and J 8 bases, leaving 20 bases between the germline ends.

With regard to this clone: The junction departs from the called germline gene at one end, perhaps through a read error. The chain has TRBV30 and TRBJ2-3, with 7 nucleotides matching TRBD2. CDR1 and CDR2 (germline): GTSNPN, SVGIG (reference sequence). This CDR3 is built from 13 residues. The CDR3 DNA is TGTGCCTTGGCCCTGACTAGCAGAGATACGCAGTATTTT. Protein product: CALALTSRDTQYF.

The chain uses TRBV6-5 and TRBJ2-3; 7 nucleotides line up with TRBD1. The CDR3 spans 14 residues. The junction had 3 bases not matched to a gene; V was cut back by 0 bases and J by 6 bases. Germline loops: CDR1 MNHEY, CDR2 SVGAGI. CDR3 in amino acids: CASSYSNRGDTQYF. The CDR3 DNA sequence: TGTGCCAGCAGTTACTCGAACAGGGGCGATACGCAGTATTTT.

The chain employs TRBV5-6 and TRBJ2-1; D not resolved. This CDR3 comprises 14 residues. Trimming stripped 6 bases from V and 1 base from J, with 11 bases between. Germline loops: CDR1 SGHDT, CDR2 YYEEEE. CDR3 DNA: TGTGCCAGCAAACTACTGGATTCCTACAATGAGCAGTTCTTC. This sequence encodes CASKLLDSYNEQFF.

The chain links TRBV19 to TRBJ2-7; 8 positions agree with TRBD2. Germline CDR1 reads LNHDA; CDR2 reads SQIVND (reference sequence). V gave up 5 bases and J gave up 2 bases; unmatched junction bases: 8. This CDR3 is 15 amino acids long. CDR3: CASSFSPGLAYEQYF. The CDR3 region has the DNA TGTGCCAGTAGTTTTAGTCCGGGACTAGCCTACGAGCAGTACTTC.

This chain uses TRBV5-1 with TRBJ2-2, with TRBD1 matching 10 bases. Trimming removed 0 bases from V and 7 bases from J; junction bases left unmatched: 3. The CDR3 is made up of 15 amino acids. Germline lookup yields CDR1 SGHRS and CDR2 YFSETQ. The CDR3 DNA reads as TGCGCCAGCAGCTTGGGACAGGGGGCTATCGGGGAGCTGTTTTTT. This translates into CASSLGQGAIGELFF.

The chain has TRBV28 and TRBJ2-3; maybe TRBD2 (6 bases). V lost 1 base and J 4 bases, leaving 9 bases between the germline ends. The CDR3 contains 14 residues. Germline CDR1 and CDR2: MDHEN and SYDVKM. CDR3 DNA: TGTGCCAGCAGTTTATCAGCGGGCGCAGATACGCAGTATTTT. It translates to CASSLSAGADTQYF.

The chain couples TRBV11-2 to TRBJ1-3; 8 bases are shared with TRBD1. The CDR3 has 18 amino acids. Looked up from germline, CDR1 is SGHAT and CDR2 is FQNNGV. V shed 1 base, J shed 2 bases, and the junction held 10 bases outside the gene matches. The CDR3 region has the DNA TGTGCCAGCAGCTTAGGGTATTCCGGGACAGGTGCTGGAAACACCATATATTTT. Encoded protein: CASSLGYSGTGAGNTIYF.

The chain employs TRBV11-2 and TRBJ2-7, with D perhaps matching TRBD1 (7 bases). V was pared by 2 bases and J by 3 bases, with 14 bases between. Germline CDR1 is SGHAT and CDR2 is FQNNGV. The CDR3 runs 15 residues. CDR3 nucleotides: TGTGCCAGCAGCTTAAAGACAGGGAGGAACTACGAGCAGTACTTC. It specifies CASSLKTGRNYEQYF.

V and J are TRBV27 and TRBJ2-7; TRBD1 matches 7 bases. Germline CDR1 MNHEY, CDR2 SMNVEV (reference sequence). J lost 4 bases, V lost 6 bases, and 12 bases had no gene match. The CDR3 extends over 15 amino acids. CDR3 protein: CASRGPRTGRYEQYF. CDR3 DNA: TGTGCCAGCAGAGGACCTCGGACAGGTAGATACGAGCAGTACTTC.

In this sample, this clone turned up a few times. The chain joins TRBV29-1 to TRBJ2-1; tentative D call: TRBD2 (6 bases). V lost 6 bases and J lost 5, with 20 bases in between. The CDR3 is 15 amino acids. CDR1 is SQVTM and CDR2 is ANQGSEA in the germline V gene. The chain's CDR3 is CSVGGARALDNEQFF. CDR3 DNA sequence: TGCAGCGTGGGAGGTGCCCGGGCGTTGGACAATGAGCAGTTCTTC.

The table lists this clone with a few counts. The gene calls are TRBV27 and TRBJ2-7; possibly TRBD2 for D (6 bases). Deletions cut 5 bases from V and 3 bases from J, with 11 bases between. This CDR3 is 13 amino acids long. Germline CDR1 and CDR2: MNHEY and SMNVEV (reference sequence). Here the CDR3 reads CASSPGRGYEQYF. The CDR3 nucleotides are TGTGCCAGCAGTCCCGGGCGGGGCTACGAGCAGTACTTC.

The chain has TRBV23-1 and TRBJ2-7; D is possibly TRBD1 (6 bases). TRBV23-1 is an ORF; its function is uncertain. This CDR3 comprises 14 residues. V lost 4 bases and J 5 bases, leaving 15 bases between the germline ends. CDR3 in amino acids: CASSRGGRRNEQYF. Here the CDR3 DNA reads TGCGCCAGCAGTCGAGGGGGTAGGAGAAACGAGCAGTACTTC.

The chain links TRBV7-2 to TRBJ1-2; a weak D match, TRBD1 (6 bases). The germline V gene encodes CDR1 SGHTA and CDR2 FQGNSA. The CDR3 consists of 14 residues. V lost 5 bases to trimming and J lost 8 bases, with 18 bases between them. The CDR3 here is CASSPGGLSGGYTF. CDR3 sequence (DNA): TGTGCCAGCAGCCCGGGGGGCCTCTCGGGCGGCTACACCTTC.

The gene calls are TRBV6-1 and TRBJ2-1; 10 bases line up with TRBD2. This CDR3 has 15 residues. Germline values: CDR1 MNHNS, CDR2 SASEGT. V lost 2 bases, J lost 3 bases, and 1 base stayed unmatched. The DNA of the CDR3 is TGTGCCAGCAGTGAACTAGCGGGAGACTACAATGAGCAGTTCTTC. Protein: CASSELAGDYNEQFF.

Here the CDR3 reads CASSQGLAGGGGIQYF. CDR3 DNA sequence: TGCGCCAGCAGCCAGGGGTTAGCGGGAGGGGGTGGCATTCAGTACTTC. The chain recombines TRBV4-1 with TRBJ2-4, with 11 nucleotides matching TRBD2. The CDR3 extends over 16 amino acids. Trimming took 3 bases from V and 9 from J; bases not matched to a gene: 10. CDR1 MGHRA and CDR2 YSYEKL come from the germline V gene.

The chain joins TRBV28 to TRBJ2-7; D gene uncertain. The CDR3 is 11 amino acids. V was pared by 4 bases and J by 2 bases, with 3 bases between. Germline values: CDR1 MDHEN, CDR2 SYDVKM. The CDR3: CASSSPYEQYF. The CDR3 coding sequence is TGTGCCAGCAGTTCTCCCTACGAGCAGTACTTC.

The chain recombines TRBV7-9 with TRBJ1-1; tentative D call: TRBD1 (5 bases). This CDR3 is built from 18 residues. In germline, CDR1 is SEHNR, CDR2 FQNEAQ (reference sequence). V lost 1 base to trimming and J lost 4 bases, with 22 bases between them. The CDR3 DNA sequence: TGTGCCAGCAGCTTAGGAAGGCGGGAGAGAAGGGGTCCCACTGAAGCTTTCTTT. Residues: CASSLGRRERRGPTEAFF.

The CDR3 is CASSLDIYYGYTF. CDR3 bases: TGTGCCAGCAGCCTCGACATTTACTATGGCTACACCTTC. This chain joins TRBV6-5 and TRBJ1-2; no definite D call. V gave up 6 bases and J gave up 3 bases, with 11 bases separating them. The CDR3 totals 13 residues. CDR1 is MNHEY, CDR2 SVGAGI, per germline.

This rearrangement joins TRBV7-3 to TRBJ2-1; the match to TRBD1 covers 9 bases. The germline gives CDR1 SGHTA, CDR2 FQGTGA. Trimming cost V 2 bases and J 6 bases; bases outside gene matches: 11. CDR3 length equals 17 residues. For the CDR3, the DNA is TGTGCCAGCAGCTTAGGGGCAGACAGGGGGGACGGCAATGAGCAGTTCTTC. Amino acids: CASSLGADRGDGNEQFF.

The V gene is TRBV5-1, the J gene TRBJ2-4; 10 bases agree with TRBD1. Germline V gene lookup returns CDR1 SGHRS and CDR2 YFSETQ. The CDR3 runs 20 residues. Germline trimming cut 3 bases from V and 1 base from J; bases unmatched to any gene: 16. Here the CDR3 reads CASSWLPGQGLLWAKNIQYF. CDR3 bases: TGCGCCAGCAGCTGGTTACCGGGACAGGGGTTGTTGTGGGCCAAAAACATTCAGTACTTC.

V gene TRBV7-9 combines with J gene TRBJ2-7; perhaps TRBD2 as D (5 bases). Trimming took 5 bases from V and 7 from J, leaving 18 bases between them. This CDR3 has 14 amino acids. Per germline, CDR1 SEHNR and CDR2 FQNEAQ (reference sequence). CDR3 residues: CASSPSGPTREQYF. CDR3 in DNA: TGTGCCAGCAGCCCCAGCGGCCCAACTAGAGAGCAGTACTTC.

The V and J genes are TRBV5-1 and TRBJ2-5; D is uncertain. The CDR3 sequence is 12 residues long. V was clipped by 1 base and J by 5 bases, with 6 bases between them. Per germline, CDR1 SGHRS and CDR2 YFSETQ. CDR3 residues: CASSLMRETQYF. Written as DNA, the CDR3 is TGCGCCAGCAGCTTGATGCGGGAGACCCAGTACTTC.